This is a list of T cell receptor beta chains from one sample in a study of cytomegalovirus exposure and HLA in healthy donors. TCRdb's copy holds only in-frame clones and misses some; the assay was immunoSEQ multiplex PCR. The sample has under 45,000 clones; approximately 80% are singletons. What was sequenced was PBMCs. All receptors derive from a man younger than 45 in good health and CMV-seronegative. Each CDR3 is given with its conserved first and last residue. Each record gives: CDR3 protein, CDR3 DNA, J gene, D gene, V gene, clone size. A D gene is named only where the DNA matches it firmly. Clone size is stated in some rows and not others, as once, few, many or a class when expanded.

CASSERVAANQETQYF | TGTGCCAGCAGCGAACGCGTAGCGGCTAACCAAGAGACCCAGTACTTC | TRBJ2-5 | - | TRBV9 | -
CASSLGGSPKHYEQYF | TGTGCCAGCAGCTTAGGAGGCAGCCCGAAGCATTACGAGCAGTACTTC | TRBJ2-7 | - | TRBV7-2 | -
CASRTGGPVTDTQYF | TGTGCCAGCAGGACTGGAGGGCCGGTCACAGATACGCAGTATTTT | TRBJ2-3 | - | TRBV13 | once
CASSQGQDSSPQHF | TGCGCCAGCAGCCAAGGACAGGACTCTTCGCCCCAGCATTTT | TRBJ1-5 | - | TRBV4-1 | -
CASSLGSGTGSTDTQYF | TGTGCCAGCAGCTTGGGATCCGGGACAGGGAGTACAGATACGCAGTATTTT | TRBJ2-3 | TRBD1 | TRBV7-9 | -
CASSFTPGLAGGEQYF | TGTGCCAGCAGTTTCACACCGGGACTAGCGGGAGGCGAGCAGTACTTC | TRBJ2-7 | TRBD2 | TRBV27 | -
CASSGTGSVPFF | TGTGCCAGCAGCGGTACAGGGAGTGTTCCGTTCTTC | TRBJ2-1 | - | TRBV2 | -
CATSGMGQGVNQPQHF | TGTGCCACCAGCGGAATGGGACAGGGGGTTAATCAGCCCCAGCATTTT | TRBJ1-5 | TRBD1 | TRBV15 | -
CASSIGDRNTGELFF | TGTGCCAGTAGTATCGGCGACAGGAACACCGGGGAGCTGTTTTTT | TRBJ2-2 | - | TRBV19 | -
CASSPGGRALETQYF | TGTGCCAGCTCACCTGGCGGGAGGGCCCTAGAGACCCAGTACTTC | TRBJ2-5 | TRBD2 | TRBV18 | few
CASSQARSSHTQYF | TGCGCCAGCAGCCAAGCCCGTAGCAGCCATACGCAGTATTTT | TRBJ2-3 | - | TRBV4-3 | -
CASSLGAGGTDTQYF | TGTGCCAGCAGCTTAGGGGCAGGGGGCACAGATACGCAGTATTTT | TRBJ2-3 | - | TRBV7-6 | -
CASSPGWPTYEQYF | TGTGCCAGTTCCCCAGGGTGGCCAACTTACGAGCAGTACTTC | TRBJ2-7 | - | TRBV7-6 | few
CASSRQGVGTEAFF | TGTGCCAGCAGTCGACAGGGCGTCGGCACTGAAGCTTTCTTT | TRBJ1-1 | TRBD1 | TRBV27 | -
CASSLRRGSGNTIYF | TGTGCCAGCAGCTTGCGCAGGGGTTCTGGAAACACCATATATTTT | TRBJ1-3 | - | TRBV5-6 | -
CASARYNEQFF | TGTGCCAGCGCTCGGTACAATGAGCAGTTCTTC | TRBJ2-1 | - | TRBV2 | -
CATSSPRYTGELFF | TGTGCCACCAGCTCCCCGCGGTACACCGGGGAGCTGTTTTTT | TRBJ2-2 | - | TRBV15 | -
CASSRTGFSTDTQYF | TGTGCCAGCTCCCGGACAGGGTTTAGCACAGATACGCAGTATTTT | TRBJ2-3 | TRBD1 | TRBV18 | -
CASSPQGVLTYEQYF | TGCGCCAGCAGCCCCCAGGGGGTTCTTACCTACGAGCAGTACTTC | TRBJ2-7 | TRBD1 | TRBV5-1 | -
CASSQDPAGGLNEQFF | TGTGCCAGCAGCCAAGATCCAGCGGGAGGGCTAAATGAGCAGTTCTTC | TRBJ2-1 | TRBD2 | TRBV4-2 | -
CASTEHGPRGEQYF | TGTGCCAGCACCGAGCATGGTCCGCGCGGCGAGCAGTACTTC | TRBJ2-7 | - | TRBV28 | -
CASSVASSTDTQYF | TGTGCCAGCAGCGTAGCTAGCAGCACAGATACGCAGTATTTT | TRBJ2-3 | - | TRBV9 | -
CASSGTSGSLDEQFF | TGTGCCAGCAGTGGGACTAGCGGGAGTCTTGATGAGCAGTTCTTC | TRBJ2-1 | TRBD2 | TRBV2 | -
CASSFGGPDTQYF | TGTGCCAGCAGCTTTGGGGGCCCAGATACGCAGTATTTT | TRBJ2-3 | - | TRBV7-2 | -
CASNPWASGRYNEQFF | TGTGCCAGCAACCCCTGGGCCAGCGGGAGATACAATGAGCAGTTCTTC | TRBJ2-1 | TRBD2 | TRBV5-6 | -
CASSQTGSSYNEQFF | TGCGCCAGCAGCCAGACTGGTAGTTCCTACAATGAGCAGTTCTTC | TRBJ2-1 | - | TRBV5-1 | -
CASSFAQGSGANVLTF | TGTGCCAGCAGCTTTGCCCAGGGGTCTGGGGCCAACGTCCTGACTTTC | TRBJ2-6 | - | TRBV7-9 | few
CASSVGLAGVVETQYF | TGTGCCAGCAGCGTCGGACTAGCGGGAGTGGTAGAGACCCAGTACTTC | TRBJ2-5 | TRBD2 | TRBV9 | -
CAISRISRSYEQYF | TGTGCCATCAGCAGGATTTCCCGCTCCTACGAGCAGTACTTC | TRBJ2-7 | - | TRBV10-3 | few
CAISESTGGESEAFF | TGTGCCATCAGTGAGTCGACAGGGGGCGAGTCTGAAGCTTTCTTT | TRBJ1-1 | TRBD1 | TRBV10-3 | -
CASSFSGVMNTEAFF | TGTGCCAGCAGCTTCTCGGGAGTTATGAACACTGAAGCTTTCTTT | TRBJ1-1 | - | TRBV5-4 | -
CATSRDVGSRDGYTF | TGTGCCACCAGCAGAGACGTGGGATCGCGGGATGGCTACACCTTC | TRBJ1-2 | - | TRBV15 | -
CASSQWRRSYEQYF | TGTGCCAGCAGCCAATGGCGACGGAGCTACGAGCAGTACTTC | TRBJ2-7 | - | TRBV14 | -
CASSRQGLTDTQYF | TGTGCCAGCAGCCGACAGGGCCTCACAGATACGCAGTATTTT | TRBJ2-3 | TRBD1 | TRBV5-5 | few
CASCQTGLSYEQYF | TGTGCCAGCTGCCAGACAGGTTTATCCTACGAGCAGTACTTC | TRBJ2-7 | - | TRBV27 | few
CASIGVSSITENYGYTF | TGTGCCAGTATAGGGGTCTCTTCCATTACAGAGAACTATGGCTACACCTTC | TRBJ1-2 | - | TRBV19 | -
CASRDRDRVMHEQYF | TGCGCCAGCAGAGATCGGGACAGGGTCATGCACGAGCAGTACTTC | TRBJ2-7 | TRBD1 | TRBV5-1 | -
CASRNTNSPLHF | TGTGCCAGCAGAAACACGAATTCACCCCTCCACTTT | TRBJ1-6 | - | TRBV27 | once
CASRARGRGTEAFF | TGCGCCAGCAGGGCCAGGGGGCGGGGGACTGAAGCTTTCTTT | TRBJ1-1 | TRBD1 | TRBV4-3 | -
CASSIPLSYNEQFF | TGTGCCAGTAGTATCCCCCTCTCCTACAATGAGCAGTTCTTC | TRBJ2-1 | - | TRBV19 | -
CSVEDGKTVNTEAFF | TGCAGCGTTGAAGATGGGAAGACAGTGAACACTGAAGCTTTCTTT | TRBJ1-1 | - | TRBV29-1 | -
CASSGENQPQHF | TGTGCCAGCAGCGGGGAAAATCAGCCCCAGCATTTT | TRBJ1-5 | - | TRBV2 | -
CASSFGTGQTDTQYF | TGTGCCAGCAGCTTCGGGACAGGGCAAACAGATACGCAGTATTTT | TRBJ2-3 | TRBD1 | TRBV7-2 | -
CASSQRIGQNNYGYTF | TGCGCCAGCAGCCAACGGATTGGACAGAATAACTATGGCTACACCTTC | TRBJ1-2 | - | TRBV4-3 | -
CASSVGETQYF | TGCGCCAGCAGTGTCGGGGAGACCCAGTACTTC | TRBJ2-5 | - | TRBV10-1 | few
CASSLDAYGYTF | TGCGCCAGCAGCTTGGACGCGTATGGCTACACCTTC | TRBJ1-2 | - | TRBV5-1 | -
CASSIRTGGEGEAFF | TGTGCCAGCAGCATCCGGACAGGGGGAGAGGGTGAAGCTTTCTTT | TRBJ1-1 | TRBD1 | TRBV5-4 | -
CASSLDSSHYGYTF | TGCGCCAGCAGCTTGGATAGCAGCCACTATGGCTACACCTTC | TRBJ1-2 | - | TRBV5-1 | -
CASSRGHSGANVLTF | TGTGCCAGCAGCCGAGGACACTCTGGGGCCAACGTCCTGACTTTC | TRBJ2-6 | - | TRBV11-2 | medium-sized
CASSGDRGLDSPLHF | TGTGCCAGCAGTGGAGACAGGGGGCTTGATTCACCCCTCCACTTT | TRBJ1-6 | TRBD1 | TRBV25-1 | -
CASNTANTEAFF | TGTGCCAGTAATACTGCGAACACTGAAGCTTTCTTT | TRBJ1-1 | - | TRBV19 | -
CASTGRWTSGNYEQYF | TGTGCCAGTACGGGTCGATGGACTAGCGGGAACTACGAGCAGTACTTC | TRBJ2-7 | TRBD2 | TRBV19 | -
CASSDRGQSTEAFF | TGTGCCAGCAGTGATAGGGGGCAGAGCACTGAAGCTTTCTTT | TRBJ1-1 | TRBD1 | TRBV6-1 | -